Shown below are 23 T cell receptor beta chains from a single sample sequenced in a study of cytomegalovirus exposure and HLA in healthy donors. Profiled with immunoSEQ multiplex PCR; TCRdb holds only in-frame clones, not every one. The sample records under 300,000 clones, 90% being singletons. The sequenced sample was PBMCs. The receptors stem from a woman between 18 and 29 years old in good health and CMV-seronegative.

CDR3 nucleotide sequence: TGTGCCATCAGTGACCCGGACAGGGGCTCCTACGAGCAGTACGTC. It translates to CAISDPDRGSYEQYV. The rearrangement links TRBV10-3 to TRBJ2-7, with 9 bases fitting TRBD1. The CDR3 is made up of 15 amino acids. After removal of 3 bases from V and 0 bases from J, the junction contained 3 bases not matched to a gene. Germline V gene sequence: CDR1 ENHRY, CDR2 SYGVKD.

The V call is TRBV7-9, the J call TRBJ2-7; maybe TRBD1 (5 bases). The germline CDR1 and CDR2 sequences are SEHNR and FQNEAQ (reference sequence). The CDR3 consists of 14 residues. Trimming cost V 6 bases and J 1 base, with 13 bases left between them. Here the CDR3 DNA reads TGTGCCAGCAGTGGGGCAGTAGGGTCCTACGAGCAGTACTTC. This encodes CASSGAVGSYEQYF.

V and J are TRBV4-2 and TRBJ2-3, with a possible D match to TRBD2 (5 bases). Germline V gives CDR1 LGHNA, CDR2 YNFKEQ. Trimming left V 0 bases short and J 5 bases short, with 15 bases between. CDR3 length equals 16 residues. This CDR3 is CASSQDLAGREDTQYF. As DNA, the CDR3 is TGTGCCAGCAGCCAAGATCTCGCGGGCCGGGAAGATACGCAGTATTTT.

CDR3 residues: CASSPPTSGGKEQYF. CDR3 DNA sequence: TGTGCCAGCTCACCACCTACTAGCGGGGGGAAAGAGCAGTACTTC. This rearrangement joins TRBV18 to TRBJ2-7, with TRBD2 identical over 12 bases. After removal of 0 bases from V and 7 bases from J, the junction contained 4 bases not matched to a gene. Germline values: CDR1 KGHSH, CDR2 LQKENI. The CDR3 has 15 amino acids.

V usage is TRBV4-2 and J usage is TRBJ2-1; 13 nucleotides align to TRBD2. The germline V gene has CDR1 LGHNA and CDR2 YNFKEQ. V lost 4 bases and J lost 5; bases outside the gene matches: 5. CDR3 length equals 16 residues. CDR3 nucleotide sequence: TGTGCCAGCAGCCCGAGACTAGCGGGGGGAGACAATGAGCAGTTCTTC. It yields the protein CASSPRLAGGDNEQFF.

This clone came up a few times. V usage is TRBV14 and J usage is TRBJ2-3; 10 nucleotides agree with TRBD2. This CDR3 comprises 17 residues. CDR1 SGHDN and CDR2 FVKESK come from the germline V gene. V shed 0 bases, J shed 1 base, and the junction held 4 bases outside the gene matches. Written as DNA, the CDR3 is TGTGCCAGCAGCCAAGATTTCGGGACTAGCGGCACAGATACGCAGTATTTT. It specifies CASSQDFGTSGTDTQYF.

This clone has just a few counts. The gene calls are TRBV7-3 and TRBJ1-6; D gene unclear. Germline CDR1 SGHTA, CDR2 FQGTGA. The CDR3 loop spans 13 amino acids. V was pared by 5 bases and J by 10 bases, with 12 bases between. CDR3 in amino acids: CASSLNEGSPLHF. The CDR3 DNA reads as TGTGCCAGCAGCCTAAACGAGGGCTCACCCCTCCACTTT.

The chain has TRBV11-2 and TRBJ1-6; weak D call: TRBD1 (6 bases). CDR3 length: 14 amino acids. V was cut by 7 bases and J by 7 bases, with 14 bases left in between. Germline CDR1 and CDR2: SGHAT and FQNNGV. This CDR3 is CASTSTGLNSPLHF. CDR3 coding DNA: TGTGCCAGCACCTCCACAGGGTTGAATTCACCCCTCCACTTT.

The chain employs TRBV2 and TRBJ2-7, with a tentative D call TRBD1 (5 bases). Germline V gene sequence: CDR1 SNHLY, CDR2 FYNNEI. Trimming pared 7 bases from V and 2 bases from J, leaving 9 bases between. The CDR3 extends over 12 amino acids. CDR3 sequence (DNA): TGTGCCAGCACTAAGACAGCCTACGAGCAGTACTTC. This encodes CASTKTAYEQYF.

CDR3 in DNA: TGTGCCAGCACCTCTGACAGCCCCAATGAAAAACTGTTTTTT. Protein sequence: CASTSDSPNEKLFF. V gene TRBV11-2 combines with J gene TRBJ1-4; a weak D match, TRBD1 (5 bases). The CDR3 has 14 amino acids. Germline CDR1 reads SGHAT; CDR2 reads FQNNGV. Trimming removed 7 bases from V and 5 bases from J, with 14 bases in between. Drawing the rest from reference TRBV11-2 and TRBJ1-4, the complete variable domain is EAGVAQSPRYKIIEKRQSVAFWCNPISGHATLYWYQQILGQGPKLLIQFQNNGVVDDSQLPKDRFSAERLKGVDSTLKIQPAKLEDSAVYLCASTSDSPNEKLFFGSGTQLSVL.

The chain links TRBV12-5 to TRBJ2-3, with D unclear. The length of the CDR3 is 14 residues. Between the trimmed V and J ends, which lost 9 bases and 0 bases, there was a span of 13 bases. Germline V gives CDR1 LGHNT, CDR2 FRNRAP. DNA of the CDR3: TGTGCTAGCTCCCCTCCGGGTAGCACAGATACGCAGTATTTT. Amino acid sequence: CASSPPGSTDTQYF. The complete variable domain, with remaining parts taken from reference TRBV12-5 and TRBJ2-3, reads DARVTQTPRHKVTEMGQEVTMRCQPILGHNTVFWYRQTMMQGLELLAYFRNRAPLDDSGMPKDRFSAEMPDATLATLKIQPSEPRDSAVYFCASSPPGSTDTQYFGPGTRLTVL.

V is TRBV4-3 and J is TRBJ2-1; 7 nucleotides agree with TRBD2. From germline, CDR1 is LGHNA and CDR2 YSLEER. The CDR3 is made up of 14 amino acids. Trimming at V came to 1 base and at J to 8 bases, leaving 5 bases not matched to a gene. Here the CDR3 reads CASSQVGLADEQFF. In DNA form, the CDR3 reads TGCGCCAGCAGCCAAGTGGGTCTAGCGGATGAGCAGTTCTTC.

The CDR3 sequence: CASSGETGVSGNTIYF. DNA of the CDR3: TGTGCCAGCAGCGGAGAGACAGGCGTCTCTGGAAACACCATATATTTT. This chain joins TRBV13 and TRBJ1-3; TRBD1 might be the D (6 bases). Germline V gene lookup returns CDR1 PRHDT and CDR2 FYEKMQ (reference sequence). Trimming left V 5 bases short and J 0 bases short, with 14 bases between. There are 16 residues in the CDR3.

V usage is TRBV5-4 and J usage is TRBJ1-2; TRBD1 matches at 9 bases. CDR3 length: 17 amino acids. Germline V gene data show CDR1 as SGHNT and CDR2 as YYREEE (reference sequence). V was clipped by 0 bases and J by 4 bases; unmatched bases: 10. The CDR3 reads CASSLGGTGLGAYGYTF. CDR3 coding DNA: TGTGCCAGCAGCTTGGGAGGGACAGGGTTGGGGGCCTATGGCTACACCTTC.

The chain uses TRBV27 and TRBJ1-4; 9 nucleotides match TRBD1. Germline values: CDR1 MNHEY, CDR2 SMNVEV (reference sequence). CDR3 size: 14 residues. After removal of 6 bases from V and 6 bases from J, the junction contained 5 bases not matched to a gene. The CDR3: CASSGDRAHEKLFF. CDR3 coding DNA: TGTGCCAGCAGCGGGGACAGGGCACATGAAAAACTGTTTTTT.

The rearrangement uses TRBV5-5 and TRBJ1-3, with D perhaps matching TRBD1 (5 bases). Germline CDR1 reads SGHKS; CDR2 reads YYEKEE (reference sequence). V was trimmed by 0 bases and J by 4 bases, leaving 17 bases between them. The CDR3 has 17 amino acids. The CDR3 sequence is CASSLAPAGISGNTIYF. The CDR3 DNA follows: TGTGCCAGCAGCTTGGCCCCCGCAGGGATATCGGGAAACACCATATATTTT.

The chain has TRBV5-1 and TRBJ2-3, with TRBD1 matching 8 bases. The J segment lost 3 bases and the V segment lost 0 bases, leaving 3 bases of the junction unmatched. Germline CDR1 and CDR2: SGHRS and YFSETQ. This CDR3 region has 15 residues. CDR3 DNA sequence: TGCGCCAGCAGCTTGGGGACAGGGCTGACAGATACGCAGTATTTT. It specifies CASSLGTGLTDTQYF.

The genes are TRBV7-6 and TRBJ1-4; D call uncertain. V gave up 0 bases and J gave up 5 bases, with 13 bases separating them. Germline CDR1 is SGHVS and CDR2 is FNYEAQ. CDR3 length: 16 residues. CDR3 residues: CASSLARGQLNEKLFF. For the CDR3, the DNA is TGTGCCAGCAGCTTAGCGCGTGGGCAGCTCAATGAAAAACTGTTTTTT.

The rearrangement links TRBV7-8 to TRBJ2-1; possibly TRBD1 for D (5 bases). The V end lost 3 bases, the J end lost 3 bases, and 12 bases lay between the germline ends. CDR3 length equals 15 residues. CDR1 is SGHVS, CDR2 FQNEAQ, per germline. The CDR3 nucleotides read TGTGCCAGCAGCTTTCCCGACAGCATCTACAATGAGCAGTTCTTC. Protein: CASSFPDSIYNEQFF.

The CDR3 region is CASSFGGTEAFF. The CDR3 nucleotides are TGTGCCAGCAGCTTCGGGGGCACTGAAGCTTTCTTT. V gene TRBV5-6 combines with J gene TRBJ1-1, with D possibly matching TRBD1 (5 bases). V shed 2 bases and J shed 4 bases, with 6 bases lying between them. Germline V gene lookup returns CDR1 SGHDT and CDR2 YYEEEE. The CDR3 contains 12 residues.

The rearrangement uses TRBV4-1 and TRBJ2-5, with no clear D. The CDR3 has 14 amino acids. Trimming pared 2 bases from V and 1 base from J, leaving 8 bases between. Germline CDR1 is MGHRA and CDR2 is YSYEKL. CDR3: CASSQTVTQETQYF. The CDR3 DNA reads as TGCGCCAGCAGCCAAACAGTGACCCAAGAGACCCAGTACTTC.

This clone was observed a few times. DNA of the CDR3: TGTGCCAGCAGCTCGGACAGGGGGTACACCGGGGAGCTGTTTTTT. Protein product: CASSSDRGYTGELFF. The chain combines TRBV5-4 with TRBJ2-2; 10 bases are a match to TRBD1. The CDR3 loop spans 15 amino acids. The junction had 2 bases not matched to a gene; V was cut back by 3 bases and J by 3 bases. Germline V gives CDR1 SGHNT, CDR2 YYREEE (reference sequence).

This clone was counted only a few times. The V gene is TRBV7-9, the J gene TRBJ1-1; possibly TRBD1 for D (6 bases). This CDR3 has 13 residues. V lost 7 bases, J lost 2 bases, and 11 bases lay in between. Per germline, CDR1 SEHNR and CDR2 FQNEAQ (reference sequence). The CDR3 is CASTEGVNTEAFF. The CDR3 DNA reads TGTGCCAGCACCGAGGGGGTCAACACTGAAGCTTTCTTT.